This TCR beta chain was identified during a study of Graves' ophthalmopathy and Graves' hyperthyroidism. PBMCs were isolated by Ficoll-Paque density gradient centrifugation, using approximately 10 ml of fresh peripheral blood as the starting material. CDR3 regions of TCR beta were amplified from RNA transcripts. Following a first-round RT-PCR that used HTBI primers, a second-round multiplex PCR was carried out. Each CDR3 protein is one row after TCRdb ran MiXCR on the multiplex PCR reads. The sample comprises about 340,000 distinct CDR3 sequences, roughly 15% of which are singletons, and more than 9% rests with the top ten. Germline trimming cut 5 bases from V and 5 bases from J; bases unmatched to any gene: 10. This CDR3 region has 15 residues. The V gene's germline CDR1 is SGHVS and CDR2 FQNEAQ.

The sample consisted of peripheral blood. This chain connects TRBV7-8 to TRBJ2-5; 8 nucleotides agree with TRBD2. The TCR was taken from an adult man with Graves' ophthalmopathy. This CDR3 reads CASSPPGTRRETQYF. The DNA for the CDR3 is TGTGCCAGCAGCCCCCCCGGGACTAGGCGTGAGACCCAGTACTTC.